What follows describes a single T cell receptor beta chain. The antigen is undetermined. The data originate from a study of PD-L1 blockade in urothelial cancer. About the research overall: The patients first took atezolizumab in the mid-2010s, receiving 1,200 mg intravenously every 3 weeks. Notes on the study in general: At 3 weeks on treatment, tumor-associated clones expanded more with durable benefit.

Measured with immunoSEQ multiplex PCR; TCRdb has only the in-frame clones, and not every one. The table includes about 44,000 clones, more than 75% detected once. Trimming cost V 5 bases and J 4 bases, with 11 bases left between them. This CDR3 is 13 amino acids long. Germline V CDR1 and CDR2: MDHEN, SYDVKM. The sequence was collected from a man between 65 and 85 years old with urothelial cancer. This sequence joins TRBV28 and TRBJ1-2; D remains unclear. This specimen consisted of PBMCs, obtained around atezolizumab (anti-PD-L1) treatment. In nucleotides, the CDR3 is TGTGCCAGCAGTCCCCTCCCCTCCTATGGCTACACCTTC. It codes for CASSPLPSYGYTF.